What follows describes a single TCR beta chain. Its antigen remains unknown. The data were taken from a study of shared clonotypes between healthy human individuals. About the research overall: Three plates were used per donor for CD4 naive, three for CD4 memory, two for CD8 naive and one for CD8 memory. Whole-study results and caveats: Clonotypes not shared had lower generation probabilities than those common to all four donors.

Each sorted subset replicate got 200 ng genomic DNA, 25,000 to 35,000 genomes. Measured with immunoSEQ multiplex PCR; TCRdb has only the in-frame clones, and not every one. Among 2 million or so clones, roughly 94% were seen once, and the ten largest hold about 1.1%. The naive CD8 fraction comprised CD45RO-negative cells positively selected for CCR7 and excluded terminally differentiated effector memory CD45RA+ cells. The donors, healthy adults who were HIV-negative, had experienced no recent acute infections or vaccinations. The V gene end was trimmed by 3 bases and the J gene end by 2 bases; junction bases not matched to a gene: 6. From germline, CDR1 is LGHNA and CDR2 YNFKEQ. CDR3 length: 15 residues.

This chain links TRBV4-2 with TRBJ2-7; TRBD2 agrees at 8 bases. The sequence came from a man aged 18 to 29 in good health. The sample consisted of naive CD8+ T cells sorted from blood. The chain's CDR3 is CASSHLTSGTYEQYF. The CDR3 DNA sequence: TGTGCCAGCAGCCACCTTACTAGCGGTACCTACGAGCAGTACTTC.